This T cell receptor beta chain was identified in a study of CD8 T cells in ankylosing spondylitis. Per the germline V gene, CDR1 is KGHSH and CDR2 is LQKENI. Trimming left V 2 bases short and J 1 base short, with 6 bases between. This CDR3 contains 14 residues. The study's findings and limits: Clones linked to the disease showed a CD8+ phenotype. They occurred at relatively low frequencies in peripheral blood. Apparently characteristic of ankylosing spondylitis blood was a TCR beta motif (under ten highly homologous variants). Some motif variants had been reported before (in reactive arthritis synovial fluid and blood).

By quantitative 5'-RACE with molecular barcodes, the TCR beta libraries were made. TCRdb passed the 5' RACE reads through MiXCR, listing each CDR3 protein once. The table lists some 700,000 distinct CDR3 sequences, 15% to 20% of them singletons, with around a fifth in the top ten. A note on this clonotype: Antigen specificity is unknown.

The TCR originated in a male donor with ankylosing spondylitis. The sample consisted of blood, either unsorted or a sorted T cell fraction (not recorded which). The J gene is TRBJ1-5, the V gene TRBV18; D remains unclear. This CDR3 reads CASSPARSNQPQHF. CDR3 sequence (DNA): TGTGCCAGCTCACCAGCCAGGAGCAATCAGCCCCAGCATTTT.